Below, 25 T cell receptor beta chains from the same sample are listed, as sequenced in a study of blood T cell repertoires in COVID-19. Generated by immunoSEQ multiplex PCR, the TCRdb table keeps only in-frame clones and is missing some. The sample has just under 60,000 clones; roughly four fifths are singletons. The sample comprised peripheral blood. The receptors here all came from a human donor in a cohort sampled during active COVID-19.

This sequence joins TRBV28 and TRBJ2-1; 7 nucleotides match TRBD1. Per germline, CDR1 MDHEN and CDR2 SYDVKM. This CDR3 spans 15 amino acids. Unmatched junction bases numbered 6, after V lost 5 bases and J lost 2 bases. In DNA, the CDR3 is TGTGCCAGCAGTAACGGACAGGCAGCCTACAATGAGCAGTTCTTC. Translation gives CASSNGQAAYNEQFF.

This clone was observed a few times. The genes are TRBV5-4 and TRBJ1-1; no clear D. Per germline, CDR1 SGHNT and CDR2 YYREEE (reference sequence). Trimming stripped 1 base from V and 2 bases from J, with 9 bases between. The CDR3 has 14 amino acids. The chain's CDR3 is CASSLTVANTEAFF. CDR3 DNA: TGTGCCAGCAGCTTGACAGTCGCTAACACTGAAGCTTTCTTT.

The rearrangement joins TRBV6-1 to TRBJ1-3; 9 bases line up with TRBD1. The CDR3 length is 19 residues. Germline V CDR1 and CDR2: MNHNS, SASEGT. Trimming at V came to 4 bases and at J to 4 bases, leaving 17 bases not matched to a gene. The CDR3 nucleotides read TGTGCCAGCAGTGGGTGGGACAGGGACTTCCCCTCCTTCGGAAACACCATATATTTT. This codes for CASSGWDRDFPSFGNTIYF.

This clone has a handful of counts. This chain uses TRBV3-1 (or the pseudogene TRBV3-2) with TRBJ1-6, with D unclear. CDR3 length equals 15 residues. V was clipped by 1 base and J by 8 bases, with 12 bases between them. The V gene's germline CDR1 is LGHDT and CDR2 YNNKEL (reference sequence). In DNA, the CDR3 is TGTGCCAGCAGCCAAGGGTCCCAGTTCGATTCACCCCTCCACTTT. It encodes CASSQGSQFDSPLHF.

The V call is TRBV7-2, the J call TRBJ1-6; the D gene is possibly TRBD1 (5 bases). The CDR3 is 15 residues long. V was pared by 2 bases and J by 10 bases, with 15 bases between. CDR1 and CDR2 from the germline V gene are SGHTA and FQGNSA. The CDR3 DNA reads TGTGCCAGCAGCTTATCATCGACAGCCACATCACCCCTCCACTTT. It specifies CASSLSSTATSPLHF.

The chain employs TRBV10-2 and TRBJ1-5; no clear D. This CDR3 spans 16 amino acids. Trimming stripped 4 bases from V and 1 base from J, with 14 bases between. Per germline, CDR1 WSHSY and CDR2 SAAADI. CDR3 region: CASSADTGVSNQPQHF. CDR3 sequence (DNA): TGCGCCAGCAGTGCTGACACCGGGGTGAGCAATCAGCCCCAGCATTTT.

A word on this clone: The junction departs from germline at one end; a sequencing error may be responsible. Other DNA sequences in the sample encode the same CDR3. The V and J genes are TRBV3-1 (or the pseudogene TRBV3-2) and TRBJ2-5; 8 nucleotides match TRBD2. CDR1 and CDR2 from the germline V gene are LGHDT and YNNKEL (reference sequence). CDR3 length: 16 amino acids. CDR3 sequence (DNA): TGTGCCAGCAGTCAAGCGGAAGCGGGAGTGAGAGAGACCCAGTACTTC. Translated: CASSQAEAGVRETQYF.

The J gene is TRBJ2-4, the V gene TRBV19, with D perhaps matching TRBD1 (5 bases). Germline CDR1 is LNHDA and CDR2 is SQIVND (reference sequence). The CDR3 spans 19 residues. Trimming removed 2 bases at V and 0 bases at J, with 20 bases between. For the CDR3, the DNA is TGTGCCAGTAGTATATCGCAGGCAGGGATTAAGATAGCCAAAAACATTCAGTACTTC. This sequence encodes CASSISQAGIKIAKNIQYF.

The chain couples TRBV28 to TRBJ2-7; 8 bases are a match to TRBD1. This CDR3 is built from 15 residues. The V and J ends lost 4 bases and 0 bases, in that order; junction bases with no gene match: 5. Germline V gives CDR1 MDHEN, CDR2 SYDVKM. The CDR3: CASSSTTGGSYEQYF. CDR3 DNA sequence: TGTGCCAGCAGTTCGACCACAGGGGGCTCCTACGAGCAGTACTTC.

The rearrangement uses TRBV10-3 and TRBJ2-1; TRBD2 aligns across 7 bases. CDR1 is ENHRY and CDR2 is SYGVKD in the germline V gene. This CDR3 spans 14 amino acids. Unmatched junction bases numbered 4, after V lost 0 bases and J lost 8 bases. Here the CDR3 reads CAISESTGGHEQFF. In DNA, the CDR3 is TGTGCCATCAGTGAGTCGACGGGGGGTCATGAGCAGTTCTTC.

As concerns this clone: Other DNA sequences in this specimen translate into the identical CDR3. The rearrangement joins TRBV20-1 to TRBJ1-1; no reliable D call. Deletions cut 5 bases from V and 4 bases from J, with 8 bases between. Germline values: CDR1 DFQATT, CDR2 SNEGSKA (reference sequence). This CDR3 is built from 11 residues. The CDR3 loop reads CSAYRITEAFF. CDR3 in DNA: TGCAGTGCTTACAGAATCACTGAAGCTTTCTTT.

CDR3 nucleotides: TGTGCCAGCAGTTTCGTGGACAGGGACCACGAGCAGTACTTC. It translates to CASSFVDRDHEQYF. The J gene is TRBJ2-7, the V gene TRBV28; 8 bases are a match to TRBD1. The ends lost 3 bases at V and 5 bases at J; junction bases unmatched: 6. This CDR3 comprises 14 residues. The V gene's germline CDR1 is MDHEN and CDR2 SYDVKM.

The gene calls are TRBV9 and TRBJ1-2, with D unresolved. Per germline, CDR1 SGDLS and CDR2 YYNGEE. The CDR3 is 15 amino acids. The ends were cut back, 0 bases at V and 8 bases at J, with 17 bases in the middle. CDR3 loop: CASSVGGNEMGGYTF. Here the CDR3 DNA reads TGTGCCAGCAGCGTAGGAGGGAACGAAATGGGAGGCTACACCTTC.

This clone was detected a few times. V usage is TRBV29-1 and J usage is TRBJ2-1; D might be TRBD1 (6 bases). Trimming left V 3 bases short and J 6 bases short, with 18 bases between. CDR1 SQVTM and CDR2 ANQGSEA come from the germline V gene. The CDR3 length is 15 residues. Written as DNA, the CDR3 is TGCAGCGTTGAGGGGGCTGAACCGTCTGTCAATGAGCAGTTCTTC. Translated: CSVEGAEPSVNEQFF.

The V call is TRBV9, the J call TRBJ1-1, with D unresolved. CDR3 length: 14 amino acids. Germline V gene lookup returns CDR1 SGDLS and CDR2 YYNGEE. V gave up 0 bases and J gave up 1 base, with 7 bases separating them. The CDR3 sequence is CASSVVSGNTEAFF. CDR3 nucleotide sequence: TGTGCCAGCAGCGTAGTATCCGGGAACACTGAAGCTTTCTTT.

The rearrangement uses TRBV10-3 and TRBJ2-4, with D unresolved. V was clipped by 2 bases and J by 0 bases, with 2 bases between them. The CDR3 runs 13 residues. Germline CDR1 ENHRY, CDR2 SYGVKD. The CDR3 sequence is CAISELAKNIQYF. The CDR3 DNA follows: TGTGCCATCAGTGAGCTAGCCAAAAACATTCAGTACTTC.

The chain employs TRBV13 and TRBJ2-1, with 8 bases matching TRBD2. The length of the CDR3 is 15 residues. The ends lost 5 bases at V and 6 bases at J; junction bases unmatched: 9. The germline V gene has CDR1 PRHDT and CDR2 FYEKMQ (reference sequence). CDR3 sequence reads: CASSPFRAGANEQFF. The CDR3 DNA reads TGTGCCAGCAGCCCCTTCAGAGCGGGAGCCAATGAGCAGTTCTTC.

The chain uses TRBV27 and TRBJ2-7, with 9 bases aligning to TRBD2. Germline V CDR1 and CDR2: MNHEY, SMNVEV (reference sequence). The V gene end was trimmed by 5 bases and the J gene end by 5 bases; junction bases not matched to a gene: 10. This CDR3 has 15 residues. The CDR3 reads CASSPQVAGVHEQYF. DNA for the CDR3: TGTGCCAGCAGTCCACAGGTAGCGGGAGTCCACGAGCAGTACTTC.

This clone was seen a single time. The chain recombines TRBV18 with TRBJ2-7; the D is unclear. CDR3 length equals 14 residues. V dropped 5 bases and J dropped 0 bases, with 11 bases sitting between them. From germline, CDR1 is KGHSH and CDR2 LQKENI. CDR3 DNA: TGTGCCAGCTCATCCGGCGGCGGCTCCTACGAGCAGTACTTC. Translated, it gives CASSSGGGSYEQYF.

The chain links TRBV11-1 to TRBJ2-7, with 7 bases matching TRBD2. V gave up 5 bases and J gave up 2 bases; unmatched junction bases: 6. The CDR3 is 14 residues long. The germline V gene encodes CDR1 SGHAT and CDR2 FQDESV (reference sequence). The CDR3 reads CASSPERGPYEQYF. The CDR3 DNA reads TGTGCCAGCAGCCCTGAGCGGGGCCCCTACGAGCAGTACTTC.

The rearrangement joins TRBV6-1 to TRBJ2-1, with 7 positions matching TRBD2. Per the germline V gene, CDR1 is MNHNS and CDR2 is SASEGT. Trimming removed 1 base from V and 9 bases from J; junction bases left unmatched: 15. The CDR3 is 17 amino acids. CDR3 sequence (DNA): TGTGCCAGCAGTGAAGATAATCGTCTAGCGGCCGGCGGTGAGCAGTTCTTC. Protein product: CASSEDNRLAAGGEQFF.

This chain's CDR3 is CASSFRLVVSYNEQFF. The CDR3 DNA sequence: TGTGCCAGCAGTTTTAGGCTAGTCGTTTCCTACAATGAGCAGTTCTTC. V is TRBV28 and J is TRBJ2-1, with no clear D. The V and J ends lost 3 bases and 1 base respectively, with 13 bases between them. CDR3 length: 16 residues. The germline CDR1 and CDR2 sequences are MDHEN and SYDVKM.

This sequence joins TRBV5-1 and TRBJ2-2; 7 bases fit TRBD2. There are 14 residues in the CDR3. Germline CDR1 reads SGHRS; CDR2 reads YFSETQ. Trimming cost V 3 bases and J 7 bases; bases outside gene matches: 6. CDR3 sequence: CASSSGLVGGELFF. The DNA of the CDR3 is TGCGCCAGCAGCTCCGGACTAGTCGGCGGGGAGCTGTTTTTT.

The chain combines TRBV7-9 with TRBJ1-4; TRBD1 aligns across 8 bases. V lost 4 bases to trimming and J lost 8 bases; unmatched junction nucleotides: 6. This CDR3 has 14 amino acids. Germline CDR1 reads SEHNR; CDR2 reads FQNEAQ (reference sequence). The CDR3 coding sequence is TGTGCCAGCAGCTGGGGACAGGCGGGAGAAAAACTGTTTTTT. Protein: CASSWGQAGEKLFF.

This clone was recorded once. The CDR3 reads CASSPVGVAGVTDTQYF. The CDR3, as DNA: TGTGCCAGCAGCCCCGTGGGGGTAGCGGGAGTGACAGATACGCAGTATTTT. V is TRBV5-5 and J is TRBJ2-3; the match to TRBD2 covers 9 bases. Per the germline V gene, CDR1 is SGHKS and CDR2 is YYEKEE (reference sequence). The CDR3 covers 17 residues. The V gene end was trimmed by 4 bases and the J gene end by 3 bases; junction bases not matched to a gene: 12. The full variable domain, completed using reference TRBV5-5 and TRBJ2-3, is DAGVTQSPTHLIKTRGQQVTLRCSPISGHKSVSWYQQVLGQGPQFIFQYYEKEERGRGNFPDRFSARQFPNYSSELNVNALLLGDSALYLCASSPVGVAGVTDTQYFGPGTRLTVL.